This is a list of T cell receptor beta chains from one sample in a study of CD8 T cells in Susac syndrome. TCRdb called the immunoSEQ multiplex PCR reads again in MiXCR, with one record for every CDR3 protein. This table holds around 200,000 distinct CDR3 sequences, over 90% found once. The sample comprised CD4+ T cells from PBMCs. All receptors derive from a human donor with multiple sclerosis. CDR3s include the opening cysteine and the closing phenylalanine or tryptophan.

cdr3_aa	v_call	j_call
CSVGPRETQYF	TRBV29-1	TRBJ2-5
CSVNTGTSGVEQYF	TRBV29-1	TRBJ2-7
CATSYRTGGWETQYF	TRBV15	TRBJ2-5
CSPSGGAETQYF	TRBV20-1	TRBJ2-5
CASSLTDVGTEAFF	TRBV3-1	TRBJ1-1
CASSFQRYSNQPQHF	TRBV12-3/TRBV12-4	TRBJ1-5
CASSPGTGSLEQYF	TRBV3-1	TRBJ2-7
CASSLVGTSGKETQYF	TRBV5-1	TRBJ2-5
CASSEHSSTDTQYF	TRBV6-1	TRBJ2-3
CASSFPGGGAFF	TRBV7-9	TRBJ1-1
CASAYGSNQPQHF	TRBV2	TRBJ1-5
CSVATSGPFF	TRBV29-1	TRBJ2-1
CSALLATNSYNEQFF	TRBV20-1	TRBJ2-1
CASTHPDFGNSPLHF	TRBV5-4	TRBJ1-6
CSVVPAGGGETQYF	TRBV29-1	TRBJ2-5
CASSLLGLAGSEQFF	TRBV7-9	TRBJ2-1
CASSVGAVPSPLHF	TRBV9	TRBJ1-6
CSASGFLAEGRWQFF	TRBV20-1	TRBJ2-1
CASSQVGGRGTEAFF	TRBV4-1	TRBJ1-1
CASSFRGNQPQHF	TRBV2	TRBJ1-5
CASSSDRNNSPLHF	TRBV7-9	TRBJ1-6
CASGRDRVTDTQYF	TRBV2	TRBJ2-3
CASSGGASNQPQHF	TRBV6-5	TRBJ1-5
CASNDGSSYNEQFF	TRBV6-6	TRBJ2-1
CSVGTGGGDEQFF	TRBV29-1	TRBJ2-1
CASSLDFTGELFF	TRBV7-9	TRBJ2-2
CASSFDRDRYTF	TRBV7-9	TRBJ1-2
CSASRSGGYYGYTF	TRBV20-1	TRBJ1-2
CSARDLAGELFF	TRBV20-1	TRBJ2-2
CASSPTTVNTEAFF	TRBV3-1	TRBJ1-1
CASSGTGGWGSPLHF	TRBV12-3/TRBV12-4	TRBJ1-6
CASRQRSNQPQHF	TRBV9	TRBJ1-5
CSVGSSGANVLTF	TRBV29-1	TRBJ2-6
CASSQGQGIAKNIQYF	TRBV3-1	TRBJ2-4
CSAPRGSSGGVHNEQFF	TRBV20-1	TRBJ2-1
CASSPLAGANTDTQYF	TRBV9	TRBJ2-3
CSASRGSNSPLHF	TRBV29-1	TRBJ1-6
CAGRPGQGDTQYF	TRBV2	TRBJ2-3
CASSFVAGGPDTQYF	TRBV7-2	TRBJ2-3
CAGTSGLPYEQYF	TRBV30	TRBJ2-7
CAWSPRRTEAFF	TRBV30	TRBJ1-1
CASSPVRGSGNTEAFF	TRBV3-1	TRBJ1-1
CASSLGVGEQFF	TRBV12-3/TRBV12-4	TRBJ2-1
CSARVGGYNEQFF	TRBV20-1	TRBJ2-1
CASSQTTDTQYF	TRBV6-6	TRBJ2-3
CSASRGYQETQYF	TRBV20-1	TRBJ2-5
CSAPYRNIQYF	TRBV20-1	TRBJ2-4
CASSSRRNEQFF	TRBV7-8	TRBJ2-1
CASSRGVTDTQYF	TRBV7-3	TRBJ2-3
CSARDPGTGESPLHF	TRBV20-1	TRBJ1-6
CASSLGRLGYEQYF	TRBV7-8	TRBJ2-7
CSARRQGGGSPLHF	TRBV20-1	TRBJ1-6
CSATGQGSTDTQYF	TRBV20-1	TRBJ2-3
CSARVMGASMNTEAFF	TRBV20-1	TRBJ1-1